This TCR beta chain is drawn from a study of blood T cell repertoires in COVID-19. In the study overall: Samples taken during acute and convalescent COVID-19 were collected in the United States, Italy and Spain.

Here immunoSEQ multiplex PCR was the method, and the copy in TCRdb shows in-frame clones only, minus some. The sample lists tens of thousands of clones, roughly 89% occurring once. Per germline, CDR1 MNHEY and CDR2 SMNVEV (reference sequence). J was trimmed by 5 bases and V by 2 bases; bases with no gene match: 2. The CDR3 loop spans 13 amino acids. The chain recombines TRBV27 with TRBJ2-5, with 7 bases identical to TRBD2. Sequenced material: peripheral blood. The TCR comes from a man aged 50 to 60 with acute or convalescent COVID-19. The CDR3 sequence is CASSLLGGETQYF. Written as DNA, the CDR3 is TGTGCCAGCAGTTTACTGGGAGGGGAGACCCAGTACTTC.